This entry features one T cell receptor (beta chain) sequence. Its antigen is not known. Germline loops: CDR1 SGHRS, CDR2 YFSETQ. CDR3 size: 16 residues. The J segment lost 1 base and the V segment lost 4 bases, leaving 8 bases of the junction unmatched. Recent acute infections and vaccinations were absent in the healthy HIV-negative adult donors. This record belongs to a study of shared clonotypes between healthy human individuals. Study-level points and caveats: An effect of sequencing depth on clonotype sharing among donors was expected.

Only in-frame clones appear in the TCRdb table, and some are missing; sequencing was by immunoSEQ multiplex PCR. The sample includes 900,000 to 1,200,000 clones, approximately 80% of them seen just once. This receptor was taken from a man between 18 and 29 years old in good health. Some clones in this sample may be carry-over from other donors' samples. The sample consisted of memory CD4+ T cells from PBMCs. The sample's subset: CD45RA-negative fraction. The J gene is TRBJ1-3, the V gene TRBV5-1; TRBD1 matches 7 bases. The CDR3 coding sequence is TGCGCCAGCAGCGGCCAGGGGGTCCAGTCTGGAAACACCATATATTTT. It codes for CASSGQGVQSGNTIYF.